The rows below give T cell receptor beta chains drawn from one sample of a study of T cell repertoires in cytomegalovirus infection. TCRdb reprocessed the reads via MiXCR and lists one record per CDR3 protein. The data hold some 920,000 distinct CDR3 sequences, with around 30% observed a single time. No antigen has been assigned to these receptors. The source was cultured CD8+ T cells from PBMCs, collected from culture after CMV antigen stimulation. The receptors here all came from a human donor in good health (CMV status not recorded). Some clones in this sample may be carry-over from other donors' samples. The CDR3 runs from the conserved cysteine through the conserved F or W. D genes are given only for firm matches. Some rows have no size entry. The others give once, few or many, or a class for an expanded clone.

size	V	J	D	DNA	CDR3
few	TRBV7-6	TRBJ2-7	NA	TGTGCCAGCAGCTTAGCCGGACAGCCTAACTACGAGCAGTACTTC	CASSLAGQPNYEQYF
NA	TRBV4-3	TRBJ1-1	TRBD1	TGCGCCAGCAGCCAGGGACAGGGTGAAAACACTGAAGCTTTCTTT	CASSQGQGENTEAFF
few	TRBV5-5	TRBJ2-1	NA	TGTGCCAGCAGCCGCAGGGATTTCTTGAGCTCCTACAATGAGCAGTTCTTC	CASSRRDFLSSYNEQFF
few	TRBV4-2	TRBJ1-4	NA	TGTGCCAGCAGCCCAGGGGTTAAAGGAGAAAAACTGTTTTTT	CASSPGVKGEKLFF
few	TRBV7-9	TRBJ1-1	NA	TGTGCCAGCATATCCTCGGAGAACACTGAAGCTTTCTTT	CASISSENTEAFF
NA	TRBV5-4	TRBJ2-7	NA	TGTGCCAGCAGCTTGAATGGGGACCCCTACGAGCAGTACTTC	CASSLNGDPYEQYF
NA	TRBV27	TRBJ1-5	NA	TGTGCCAGCAGTTTTCTCCGGGACCTCTATAGCAATCAGCCCCAGCATTTT	CASSFLRDLYSNQPQHF
NA	TRBV5-4	TRBJ1-3	NA	TGTGCCAGCAGCTTGGAGATGGGGGAAGAATCGGGAAACACCATATATTTT	CASSLEMGEESGNTIYF
NA	TRBV6-4	TRBJ1-3	NA	TGTGCCAGCAGTTGGAGGGGTGAGAGGAACACCATATATTTT	CASSWRGERNTIYF
NA	TRBV6-6	TRBJ2-2	TRBD2	TGTGCCAGCGCCACGAGGGAGGGCCCCGGGGAGCTGTTTTTT	CASATREGPGELFF
NA	TRBV2	TRBJ1-2	NA	TGTGCCAGCAGTGAAGTCAGCAGTCACCGCTATGGCTACACCTTC	CASSEVSSHRYGYTF
NA	TRBV5-1	TRBJ2-6	TRBD1	TGCGCCAGCAGCTCGACAGGGCTTAGCTCTGGGGCCAACGTCCTGACTTTC	CASSSTGLSSGANVLTF
few	TRBV25-1	TRBJ2-2	NA	TGTGCCAGCAGTGGACAGATAAACACCGGGGAGCTGTTTTTT	CASSGQINTGELFF
NA	TRBV15	TRBJ1-5	NA	TGTGCCACCAGCAGGGGGGTCAATCAGCCCCAGCATTTT	CATSRGVNQPQHF
once	TRBV7-6	TRBJ2-1	NA	TGTGCCAGCAGCTTAAACGACCGGAATGAGCAGTTCTTC	CASSLNDRNEQFF
NA	TRBV7-9	TRBJ2-7	NA	TGTGCCAGCAGCTCCACCGACACTAGCTCCTACGAGCAGTACTTC	CASSSTDTSSYEQYF
NA	TRBV5-1	TRBJ1-1	NA	TGCGCCAGCAGCTTGGACGGGTTGGAAAGACGCTATATGAACACTGAAGCTTTCTTT	CASSLDGLERRYMNTEAFF
NA	TRBV10-3	TRBJ2-1	NA	TGTGCCATCAAGGTCGGGCGGGGCAATGAGCAGTTCTTC	CAIKVGRGNEQFF
few	TRBV6-1	TRBJ1-2	TRBD1	TGTGCCAGCAGTCACGGACAGGGAAGGAACTATGGCTACACCTTC	CASSHGQGRNYGYTF
NA	TRBV24-1	TRBJ2-1	TRBD2	TGTGCCACCAGTGATAGGGCTAGCGGGTTCCATGAGCAGTTCTTC	CATSDRASGFHEQFF
few	TRBV4-3	TRBJ2-1	TRBD2	TGCGCCAGCAGCCAAGACGGACTAGCCTCCGATGAGCAGTTCTTC	CASSQDGLASDEQFF
few	TRBV4-1	TRBJ1-5	NA	TGCGCCAGCAGCGCCCACATGGGTGGTCAGCCCCAGCATTTT	CASSAHMGGQPQHF
many	TRBV7-9	TRBJ2-5	TRBD2	TGTGCCAGCAGCCCATCCGGGAGGGCCCTCGGGTTGGCCCAGTACTTC	CASSPSGRALGLAQYF
NA	TRBV2	TRBJ2-3	TRBD2	TGTGCCAGCGGCGGGGGGTACGATACGCAGTATTTT	CASGGGYDTQYF
NA	TRBV12-3/TRBV12-4	TRBJ2-7	TRBD1	TGTGCCAGCAGTTTTAAGGCCTGGACAGGGCTCTACGAGCAGTACTTC	CASSFKAWTGLYEQYF
once	TRBV9	TRBJ2-1	NA	TGTGCCAGCAGCGCGCCCGAAGGGCTACTACGCAATGAGCAGTTCTTC	CASSAPEGLLRNEQFF
few	TRBV9	TRBJ1-4	TRBD1	TGTGCCAGCAGCGTATACCAGGGGGGGGAAAAACTGTTTTTT	CASSVYQGGEKLFF
NA	TRBV4-3	TRBJ2-5	TRBD1	TGCGCCAGCAGCCATCAGACAGGGTCCGGAGAGACCCAGTACTTC	CASSHQTGSGETQYF
few	TRBV6-2/TRBV6-3	TRBJ2-2	NA	TGTGCCAGCAGTTACTCTACTCGGGACTGGGTGAACACCGGGGAGCTGTTTTTT	CASSYSTRDWVNTGELFF